These T cell receptor beta chains were read from a single sample in a study of early T cells in non-severe SARS-CoV-2 infection. TCRdb passed the 5' RACE reads through MiXCR, listing each CDR3 protein once. This table holds tens of thousands of distinct CDR3 sequences, approximately 8.8% found once. The sequenced sample was whole blood, obtained at baseline. The receptors shown here come from an adult who was a healthcare worker with PCR-confirmed SARS-CoV-2 infection or an uninfected control (not recorded which). Each CDR3 is given with its conserved first and last residue. A D gene is named only where the DNA matches it firmly. Clone size, where shown, is once, few, many, or a class for clones that have expanded.

clone_size,d_call,j_call,v_call,cdr3_nt,cdr3_aa
.,.,TRBJ2-7,TRBV9,TGTGCCAGCAGCCCCCCCCCCGCGGACGGCTACTACGAGCAGTACTTC,CASSPPPADGYYEQYF
many,TRBD1,TRBJ2-1,TRBV24-1,TGTGCCACCAGTACCAACCGGGACAGGGAATACAATGAGCAGTTCTTC,CATSTNRDREYNEQFF
many,.,TRBJ1-1,TRBV20-1,TGCAGTGCTAAGGGAGTGGCGAACACTGAAGCTTTCTTT,CSAKGVANTEAFF
few,.,TRBJ2-1,TRBV5-4,TGTGCCAGCAGCCCAGGCGGGACTGGCTACAATGAGCAGTTCTTC,CASSPGGTGYNEQFF
.,TRBD2,TRBJ2-3,TRBV9,TGTGCCAGCAGCGTATATCAAGCGGGAGCAGATACGCAGTATTTT,CASSVYQAGADTQYF
few,TRBD1,TRBJ2-7,TRBV4-2,TGTGCCAGCAGCCAAGCTACCGGGACAGGGTTTGCCGAGCAGTACTTC,CASSQATGTGFAEQYF
.,.,TRBJ2-7,TRBV6-5,TGTGCCAGCAGGCGAGACTTCAGCTCCTACGAGCAGTACTTC,CASRRDFSSYEQYF
few,TRBD2,TRBJ2-7,TRBV6-2/TRBV6-3,TGTGCCAGCAACTTAGCGGGAGGCAACGAGCAGTACTTC,CASNLAGGNEQYF
many,.,TRBJ2-2,TRBV7-9,TGTGCCAGCAGCAAGGGGGAACGCGAAAACACCGGGGAGCTGTTTTTT,CASSKGERENTGELFF
.,.,TRBJ2-3,TRBV11-2,TGTGCCAGCAGCTTATCGGCAGCAGATACGCAGTATTTT,CASSLSAADTQYF
many,.,TRBJ1-1,TRBV29-1,TGCAGCGTTGAAGGGTTTAGGATGAACACTGAAGCTTTCTTT,CSVEGFRMNTEAFF
.,.,TRBJ2-2,TRBV7-8,TGTGCCAGCAGCCCCCGTACCGGGCGGGCAAACGGGGAGCTGTTTTTT,CASSPRTGRANGELFF
many,.,TRBJ1-6,TRBV12-3/TRBV12-4,TGTGCCAGCAGTTTGGATAATTCACCCCTCCACTTT,CASSLDNSPLHF
few,TRBD2,TRBJ2-1,TRBV4-3,TGCGCCAGCAGCCAAGATTTGTTCGTACTAGCGGGCAGGAATGAGCAGTTCTTC,CASSQDLFVLAGRNEQFF
.,TRBD2,TRBJ2-2,TRBV2,TGTGCCAGCATCGGAAGCGCGGGGGCCGGGGAGCTGTTTTTT,CASIGSAGAGELFF
.,.,TRBJ2-1,TRBV5-4,TGTGCCAGCAGCCTACGAAACACGTACAATGAGCAGTTCTTC,CASSLRNTYNEQFF
many,.,TRBJ2-3,TRBV9,TGTGCCAGCAGCCCAGAGAGCCAGACGATGCAGTATTTT,CASSPESQTMQYF
.,.,TRBJ2-3,TRBV6-2/TRBV6-3,TGTGCCAGCAGTTACGTCGACCCACTAGCAGATACGCAGTATTTT,CASSYVDPLADTQYF
many,.,TRBJ2-7,TRBV10-3,TGTGCCATCAGTGTTCTGGACCCAGGCGAGCAGTACTTC,CAISVLDPGEQYF
.,TRBD2,TRBJ2-1,TRBV10-3,TGTGCCATCAGTGCGCCGGGACTAAGTCCCAATGAGCAGTTCTTC,CAISAPGLSPNEQFF
.,TRBD2,TRBJ2-5,TRBV4-2,TGTGCCAGCAGCCAAGCTTATGATGGGACTAGCGGGAAGGGGACCCAGTACTTC,CASSQAYDGTSGKGTQYF
few,TRBD1,TRBJ1-2,TRBV12-3/TRBV12-4,TGTGCCAGCAGGTCCAGGGGGGGCGACGGCTACACCTTC,CASRSRGGDGYTF
many,.,TRBJ2-7,TRBV27,TGTGCCAGCAGTCACAACTACGAGCAGTACTTC,CASSHNYEQYF
few,TRBD1,TRBJ2-1,TRBV5-1,TGCGCCAGCAGCTCGGGACAGGAGTACGATGAGCAGTTCTTC,CASSSGQEYDEQFF
.,TRBD1,TRBJ2-4,TRBV6-6,TGTGCCAGCAGTGCCCGGGACAGGCTAGCCAAAAACATTCAGTACTTC,CASSARDRLAKNIQYF
.,.,TRBJ2-1,TRBV7-2,TGTGCCAGCAGACGTACTAGCAATGAGCAGTTCTTC,CASRRTSNEQFF
few,.,TRBJ2-1,TRBV4-2,TGTGCCAGCAGCCCCAAGCTTCTTGGCGGGGAGTCCTACAATGAGCAGTTCTTC,CASSPKLLGGESYNEQFF
few,TRBD2,TRBJ2-3,TRBV20-1,TGCAGTGCTAAGCAGCGGGGGTACACAGATACGCAGTATTTT,CSAKQRGYTDTQYF
.,TRBD1,TRBJ2-1,TRBV2,TGTGCCAGCATGGCTCGGACAGGGATGAATGAGCAGTTCTTC,CASMARTGMNEQFF
.,.,TRBJ2-1,TRBV6-1,TGTGCCAGCAGTGAAGCATCCCCTCGGAATGAGCAGTTCTTC,CASSEASPRNEQFF